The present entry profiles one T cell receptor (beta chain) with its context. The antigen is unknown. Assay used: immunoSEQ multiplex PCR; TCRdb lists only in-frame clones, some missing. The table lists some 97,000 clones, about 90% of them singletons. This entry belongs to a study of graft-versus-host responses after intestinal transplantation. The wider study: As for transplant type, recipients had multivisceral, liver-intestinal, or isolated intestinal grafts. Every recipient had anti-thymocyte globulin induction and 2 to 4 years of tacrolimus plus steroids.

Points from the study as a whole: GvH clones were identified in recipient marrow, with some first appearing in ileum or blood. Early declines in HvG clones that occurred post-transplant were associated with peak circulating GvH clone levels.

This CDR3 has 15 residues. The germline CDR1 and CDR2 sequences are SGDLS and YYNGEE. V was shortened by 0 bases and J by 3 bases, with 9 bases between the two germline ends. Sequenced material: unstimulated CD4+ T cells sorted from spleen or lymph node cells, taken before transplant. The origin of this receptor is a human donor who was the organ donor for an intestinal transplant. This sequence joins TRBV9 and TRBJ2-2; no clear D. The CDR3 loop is CASSVGTLHTGELFF. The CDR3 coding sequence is TGTGCCAGCAGCGTAGGTACTCTTCACACCGGGGAGCTGTTTTTT.